This T cell receptor beta chain is drawn from a study of monozygotic twins with inflammatory bowel disease. General study findings and limits: With others, IBD patients shared fewer clonotypes than healthy twins did, especially with disease activity. Variability may have been added to patient repertoires by differing immunosuppressive treatments.

With regard to this clonotype: Its specificity is unknown.

Germline V gives CDR1 MGHRA, CDR2 YSYEKL. The CDR3 is 14 amino acids. Eight reactions per sample, run separately, yielded cDNA. Researchers put TCRalpha and TCRbeta cDNA through two nested PCRs lasting roughly 16 and 10 cycles. TCRdb reanalyzed the 5' RACE reads, giving one entry per CDR3 protein sequence and no DNA. The data show approximately 330,000 distinct CDR3 sequences, and the top ten clones hold around 2%. This rearrangement joins TRBV4-1 to TRBJ2-5. The TCR was taken from a human donor with ulcerative colitis or Crohn's disease, or a healthy co-twin of an affected twin (not recorded which). Sequenced material: blood. The CDR3 protein is CASSQEESTKTQYF.